The 6 T cell receptor beta chains presented below share a single source sample, sequenced in a study of blood T cell repertoires in COVID-19. The method was immunoSEQ multiplex PCR; TCRdb's version includes in-frame clones alone and lacks a portion of them. The sample lists almost 250,000 clones; roughly nine tenths were seen once. Sequencing used peripheral blood. The receptors derive from a woman between 55 and 75 years old who had recovered from COVID-19.

The V gene is TRBV5-4, the J gene TRBJ2-7, with D possibly being TRBD2 (7 bases). Germline V lookup: CDR1 SGHNT, CDR2 YYREEE (reference sequence). V dropped 0 bases and J dropped 3 bases, with 16 bases sitting between them. The CDR3 has 16 amino acids. In DNA, the CDR3 is TGTGCCAGCAGCTTGGGGCGGGGGCAGGCCCGCTACGAGCAGTACTTC. Amino acids: CASSLGRGQARYEQYF. Using reference TRBV5-4 and TRBJ2-7 for the parts outside the CDR3, the full variable domain is ETGVTQSPTHLIKTRGQQVTLRCSSQSGHNTVSWYQQALGQGPQFIFQYYREEENGRGNFPPRFSGLQFPNYSSELNVNALELDDSALYLCASSLGRGQARYEQYFGPGTRLTVT.

The chain links TRBV28 to TRBJ1-1; D is undetermined. Trimming stripped 5 bases from V and 5 bases from J, with 12 bases between. The CDR3 length is 13 residues. Germline values: CDR1 MDHEN, CDR2 SYDVKM. The CDR3 DNA is TGTGCCAGCAGTGGAGACCGAGGGACTGAAGCTTTCTTT. Translating gives CASSGDRGTEAFF.

The chain employs TRBV7-6 and TRBJ2-3; tentatively, D is TRBD2 (5 bases). Trimming cost V 1 base and J 0 bases, with 14 bases left between them. The CDR3 is 17 amino acids. CDR1 is SGHVS and CDR2 is FNYEAQ in the germline V gene. CDR3 amino acids: CASSLEVRGSSTDTQYF. In nucleotides, the CDR3 is TGTGCCAGCAGCTTAGAGGTACGGGGATCTAGCACAGATACGCAGTATTTT.

The genes are TRBV28 and TRBJ2-4, with 9 bases identical to TRBD1. Unmatched junction bases numbered 28, after V lost 9 bases and J lost 16 bases. The CDR3 spans 17 residues. Germline loops: CDR1 MDHEN, CDR2 SYDVKM. The CDR3 sequence: CASKTGQGHPSVHFEYF. The CDR3 DNA follows: TGTGCCAGTAAGACGGGACAGGGTCACCCCAGCGTACATTTCGAATACTTC.

With regard to this clone: Compared with germline, one end of the junction differs, possibly owing to a read error. V usage is TRBV19 and J usage is TRBJ1-5; D is possibly TRBD1 (6 bases). Germline CDR1 and CDR2: LNHDA and SQIVND (reference sequence). This CDR3 comprises 10 residues. CDR3 protein: CASRERDRLF. DNA for the CDR3: TGTGCCAGTAGGGAAAGAGACAGGCTTTTT. Full variable domain (outside the CDR3, taken from reference TRBV19 and TRBJ1-5): DGGITQSPKYLFRKEGQNVTLSCEQNLNHDAMYWYRQDPGQGLRLIYYSQIVNDFQKGDIAEGYSVSREKKESFPLTVTSAQKNPTAFYLCASRERDRLFGDGTRLSIL.

The J gene is TRBJ1-2, the V gene TRBV10-3; D is unresolved. V lost 3 bases to trimming and J lost 3 bases, with 14 bases between them. This CDR3 has 15 amino acids. Germline V CDR1 and CDR2: ENHRY, SYGVKD. The CDR3 sequence: CAISDTPRRDYGYTF. The CDR3 coding sequence is TGTGCCATCAGTGACACCCCCCGGCGGGACTATGGCTACACCTTC.